This T cell receptor (beta chain) originates from a study of cytotoxic CD8 clonotypes in ibrutinib-treated CLL. This CDR3 region has 13 residues. The germline CDR1 and CDR2 sequences are SGHTA and FQGNSA. V gave up 1 base and J gave up 2 bases, with 4 bases separating them. This table comes from immunoSEQ multiplex PCR, and its TCRdb copy is limited to in-frame clones, with some not included. The sample holds around 160,000 clones, over 65% seen once. The chain links TRBV7-2 to TRBJ2-3; D gene unclear. The sequence derives from a human donor with chronic lymphocytic leukemia. This specimen consisted of PBMCs, obtained after 12 months of ibrutinib treatment. In nucleotides, the CDR3 is TGTGCCAGCAGCTTAGGGTACACAGATACGCAGTATTTT. This codes for CASSLGYTDTQYF. The full variable domain, its missing parts supplied by reference TRBV7-2 and TRBJ2-3, is GAGVSQSPSNKVTEKGKDVELRCDPISGHTALYWYRQSLGQGLEFLIYFQGNSAPDKSGLPSDRFSAERTGGSVSTLTIQRTQQEDSAVYLCASSLGYTDTQYFGPGTRLTVL.